The rows below give T cell receptor beta chains drawn from one sample of a study of identical twins' blood T cells. Each CDR3 protein gets one entry after TCRdb re-called the 5' RACE reads with MiXCR. Here the sample spans roughly 380,000 distinct CDR3 sequences, under 30% being singletons. The sequenced sample was PBMCs. The receptors originated from a woman between 18 and 50 years old in good health. CDR3s include the opening cysteine and the closing phenylalanine or tryptophan. D genes are given only for firm matches. Size tells how often a clone was seen (once, few, many) or the class of an expanded clone, and some rows leave it out.

>NA|TRBJ1-1|TRBV27|few
CASRPLEKTEAFF
TGTGCCAGCAGACCGTTGGAAAAGACTGAAGCTTTCTTT
>TRBD1|TRBJ1-3|TRBV6-6|NA
CASSLPGTGRENTIYF
TGTGCCAGCAGTTTACCCGGGACAGGGAGGGAAAACACCATATATTTT
>NA|TRBJ1-2|TRBV5-4|NA
CASSPERDLYGYTF
TGTGCCAGCAGCCCGGAGAGGGACCTCTATGGCTACACCTTC
>NA|TRBJ2-2|TRBV9|few
CASSVVSNTGELFF
TGTGCCAGCAGCGTAGTCTCTAACACCGGGGAGCTGTTTTTT
>NA|TRBJ2-5|TRBV6-9|many
CASSYERSETQYF
TGTGCCAGCAGTTATGAAAGAAGTGAGACCCAGTACTTC
>NA|TRBJ2-4|TRBV4-3|NA
CASSQDPPRTEMANIQYF
TGCGCCAGCAGCCAAGATCCCCCGCGGACGGAAATGGCGAACATTCAGTACTTC
>NA|TRBJ1-1|TRBV5-1|few
CASRKGQENTEAFF
TGCGCCAGCAGGAAGGGACAAGAGAACACTGAAGCTTTCTTT
>NA|TRBJ2-7|TRBV3-1|few
CASSQLTRIYYSYEQYF
TGTGCCAGCAGCCAACTTACTCGCATCTACTACTCCTACGAGCAGTACTTC
>TRBD1|TRBJ1-2|TRBV6-2/TRBV6-3|NA
CASSYPDRESYGYTF
TGTGCCAGCAGTTACCCCGACAGGGAATCCTATGGCTACACCTTC
>NA|TRBJ1-4|TRBV11-2|NA
CASSPAGGREKLFF
TGTGCCAGCAGCCCCGCCGGGGGCAGGGAAAAACTGTTTTTT
>TRBD1|TRBJ1-1|TRBV5-4|many
CASSPPDRVGTEAFF
TGTGCCAGCAGCCCTCCGGACAGGGTGGGCACTGAAGCTTTCTTT
>NA|TRBJ1-6|TRBV9|NA
CASSVGNSYNSPLHF
TGTGCCAGCAGCGTAGGTAACAGCTATAATTCACCCCTCCACTTT
>TRBD1|TRBJ1-5|TRBV29-1|many
CSVTQGDYQPQHF
TGCAGCGTTACACAGGGGGATTACCAGCCCCAGCATTTT
>NA|TRBJ1-1|TRBV2|NA
CASSDGFAGTEAFF
TGTGCCAGCAGTGATGGGTTTGCCGGGACTGAAGCTTTCTTT
>TRBD1|TRBJ1-4|TRBV10-3|NA
CAISEGTANEKLFF
TGTGCCATCAGTGAGGGGACAGCTAATGAAAAACTGTTTTTT
>NA|TRBJ2-2|TRBV6-2/TRBV6-3|NA
CASSARLGGAADTGELFF
TGTGCCAGCAGTGCGAGGCTTGGGGGTGCCGCCGACACCGGGGAGCTGTTTTTT